This TCR beta chain is drawn from a study of blood T cell repertoires in COVID-19. Study information: Sites in the United States, Italy and Spain provided acute and convalescent COVID-19 samples. T cells, B-cell-depleted T cells, or PBMCs provided the cDNA or gDNA that served as material.

Original processing notes: Researchers report that nucleated cell counts were estimated from reference gene primer amplification. Sequencing was performed with immunoSEQ multiplex PCR; in TCRdb, only in-frame clones are kept and a portion is missing. D and trimming come from the DNA, and the V and J calls and clone size come from that table. The profile shows approximately 71,000 clones, 70% to 80% of them singletons. CDR1 and CDR2 (germline): LGHNA, YNFKEQ. This CDR3 comprises 14 residues. The J segment lost 6 bases and the V segment lost 0 bases, leaving 0 bases of the junction unmatched. This receptor was obtained from a human donor in a cohort sampled during active COVID-19. The chain uses TRBV4-2 and TRBJ2-2; 8 nucleotides align to TRBD1. Sequencing was performed on peripheral blood. The CDR3 DNA sequence: TGTGCCAGCAGCCAAGAACAGGGGGCCGGGGAGCTGTTTTTT. It is translated as CASSQEQGAGELFF.